Following are 22 T cell receptor beta chains from one sample sequenced in a study of blood T cell repertoires in COVID-19. Measured with immunoSEQ multiplex PCR; TCRdb has only the in-frame clones, and not every one. The sample gives 150,000 to 200,000 clones, 80% to 85% of which show up once; 13% is in the top ten. Sequencing was performed on PBMCs or T cells enriched from blood (not recorded which). The receptor set was obtained from a woman aged 60 to 75 who had recovered from COVID-19.

The chain combines TRBV10-3 with TRBJ2-7; TRBD2 matches 13 bases. Trimming cost V 10 bases and J 5 bases; bases outside gene matches: 17. The CDR3 is 17 amino acids. Germline CDR1 ENHRY, CDR2 SYGVKD. CDR3 in amino acids: CANPEQNRTSGSHEQYF. CDR3 sequence (DNA): TGTGCCAACCCCGAACAAAACCGGACTAGCGGGAGCCACGAGCAGTACTTC.

CDR3 DNA: TGTGCCAGCAGCGTACAGGGAAGAGGAAAGGCCTACTTC. Translation gives CASSVQGRGKAYF. V is TRBV9 and J is TRBJ2-5; possibly TRBD1 for D (5 bases). The CDR3 runs 13 residues. V lost 1 base to trimming and J lost 14 bases, with 18 bases between them. Germline V gene lookup returns CDR1 SGDLS and CDR2 YYNGEE. Complete variable domain (other parts from reference TRBV9 and TRBJ2-5): DSGVTQTPKHLITATGQRVTLRCSPRSGDLSVYWYQQSLDQGLQFLIQYYNGEERAKGNILERFSAQQFPDLHSELNLSSLELGDSALYFCASSVQGRGKAYFGPGTRLLVL.

This chain uses TRBV2 with TRBJ2-4; 13 nucleotides match TRBD2. The V and J ends lost 8 bases and 13 bases, in that order; junction bases with no gene match: 11. Germline V CDR1 and CDR2: SNHLY, FYNNEI. The CDR3 consists of 14 residues. CDR3 loop: CASGPGLAGRLQYF. The CDR3 bases are TGTGCCAGCGGGCCGGGACTAGCGGGACGGCTGCAGTACTTC.

This chain joins TRBV5-1 and TRBJ1-4; 7 bases align to TRBD1. Germline CDR1 SGHRS, CDR2 YFSETQ. The V and J ends lost 4 bases and 5 bases, in that order; junction bases with no gene match: 8. The CDR3 length is 15 residues. Here the CDR3 reads CASSPGTAENEKLFF. For the CDR3, the DNA is TGCGCCAGCAGCCCTGGGACAGCAGAAAATGAAAAACTGTTTTTT.

This chain connects TRBV5-1 to TRBJ1-1; TRBD1 matches at 9 bases. Trimming took 4 bases from V and 6 from J; bases not matched to a gene: 10. Germline V gene sequence: CDR1 SGHRS, CDR2 YFSETQ. The CDR3 covers 15 residues. CDR3 nucleotides: TGCGCCAGCAGCGGGGGGACAGGGAGGGTTGCTGAAGCTTTCTTT. This sequence encodes CASSGGTGRVAEAFF.

The gene calls are TRBV27 and TRBJ1-1; possible D gene TRBD1, 5 bases. The CDR3 is 13 residues long. V was trimmed by 3 bases and J by 5 bases, leaving 10 bases between them. The germline V gene encodes CDR1 MNHEY and CDR2 SMNVEV (reference sequence). CDR3 protein: CASSFQGRTEAFF. CDR3 nucleotides: TGTGCCAGCAGTTTTCAGGGAAGGACTGAAGCTTTCTTT.

This clone has only a few counts. The rearrangement joins TRBV11-3 to TRBJ2-1; TRBD2 aligns across 14 bases. Germline trimming cut 5 bases from V and 7 bases from J; bases unmatched to any gene: 10. The V gene's germline CDR1 is SGHNT and CDR2 YENEEA. CDR3 length: 17 residues. The CDR3 DNA is TGTGCCAGCAGCCTCGGGACTAGCGGGGGTGTAACGAATGAGCAGTTCTTC. Residues: CASSLGTSGGVTNEQFF.

V is TRBV7-7 and J is TRBJ2-2, with 10 nucleotides matching TRBD2. The CDR3 has 16 amino acids. Germline-derived CDR1 and CDR2 are SSHAT and FNYEAQ (reference sequence). The junction had 6 bases not matched to a gene; V was cut back by 2 bases and J by 6 bases. CDR3 in DNA: TGTGCCAGCAGCTTACGACCTAGCGGGAGCTCCGGGGAGCTGTTTTTT. It yields the protein CASSLRPSGSSGELFF.

The chain recombines TRBV6-5 with TRBJ1-5, with TRBD1 matching over 7 bases. The germline CDR1 and CDR2 sequences are MNHEY and SVGAGI. This CDR3 has 13 amino acids. J was trimmed by 4 bases and V by 6 bases; bases with no gene match: 3. As DNA, the CDR3 is TGTGCCAGCAGGACAGGGCTTAATCAGCCCCAGCATTTT. Translated: CASRTGLNQPQHF.

This clone appeared once. The chain combines TRBV18 with TRBJ1-1, with unresolved D. Trimming removed 4 bases from V and 8 bases from J, with 8 bases in between. The CDR3 has 11 amino acids. The germline CDR1 and CDR2 sequences are KGHSH and LQKENI. The CDR3 bases are TGTGCCAGCTCACTGAACGGGGAAGCTTTCTTT. Protein: CASSLNGEAFF.

The chain combines TRBV30 with TRBJ2-3, with 8 bases identical to TRBD2. Germline V gives CDR1 GTSNPN, CDR2 SVGIG (reference sequence). The CDR3 contains 13 residues. Trimming took 6 bases from V and 5 from J; bases not matched to a gene: 7. The CDR3 is CACGTRVRDTQYF. For the CDR3, the DNA is TGTGCCTGCGGGACTAGGGTTAGAGATACGCAGTATTTT.

J is TRBJ2-7 and V is TRBV28; 11 positions agree with TRBD2. Looked up from germline, CDR1 is MDHEN and CDR2 is SYDVKM. V trimming: 5 bases; J trimming: 2 bases; junction bases outside the gene matches: 2. The CDR3 is made up of 14 amino acids. CDR3 coding DNA: TGTGCCAGCAGTCTAGCGGGAGGTCCCTACGAGCAGTACTTC. The encoded protein is CASSLAGGPYEQYF.

This clone was seen only a few times. The chain uses TRBV25-1 and TRBJ2-5; TRBD2 aligns across 10 bases. J was trimmed by 4 bases and V by 5 bases; bases with no gene match: 4. The CDR3 extends over 14 amino acids. From germline, CDR1 is MGHDK and CDR2 SYGVNS. The CDR3 DNA reads as TGTGCCAGCAGTCCAGGACTAGCGGTAGAGACCCAGTACTTC. It translates to CASSPGLAVETQYF.

The chain employs TRBV28 and TRBJ1-1; tentative D call: TRBD1 (5 bases). The germline V gene has CDR1 MDHEN and CDR2 SYDVKM. Trimming left V 7 bases short and J 5 bases short, with 11 bases between. CDR3 length equals 12 residues. As DNA, the CDR3 is TGTGCCAGCATTCACGGGGGGACTGAAGCTTTCTTT. This codes for CASIHGGTEAFF.

The chain joins TRBV7-6 to TRBJ1-1; D gene uncertain. Deletions cut 5 bases from V and 2 bases from J, with 9 bases between. This CDR3 spans 13 amino acids. Germline V lookup: CDR1 SGHVS, CDR2 FNYEAQ. The CDR3 region has the DNA TGTGCCAGCAGCCTGACGGGTAACACTGAAGCTTTCTTT. Amino acid sequence: CASSLTGNTEAFF.

DNA of the CDR3: TGTGCCAGCAGCTTTTTCCAGGGCTCCTACAATGAGCAGTTCTTC. This sequence encodes CASSFFQGSYNEQFF. The chain has TRBV5-4 and TRBJ2-1; D is perhaps TRBD1 (5 bases). The CDR3 contains 15 residues. The V end was cut by 2 bases, the J end by 0 bases, with 9 bases between. In germline, CDR1 is SGHNT, CDR2 YYREEE (reference sequence).

V is TRBV6-5 and J is TRBJ2-2; 7 bases are shared with TRBD2. V trimming: 8 bases; J trimming: 4 bases; junction bases outside the gene matches: 10. This CDR3 comprises 15 residues. Looked up from germline, CDR1 is MNHEY and CDR2 is SVGAGI. The CDR3 is CASRPGGLVTGELFF. The CDR3 region has the DNA TGTGCCAGCCGTCCGGGGGGTTTGGTCACCGGGGAGCTGTTTTTT.

This sequence joins TRBV5-1 and TRBJ2-1; TRBD1 matches at 8 bases. This CDR3 comprises 16 residues. Losses at the gene ends were 4 bases for V and 3 bases for J; bases not matched to a gene: 9. Germline CDR1 reads SGHRS; CDR2 reads YFSETQ. The CDR3 nucleotides are TGCGCCAGCAGCCCGGGAAGGACAGGGAGCTACAATGAGCAGTTCTTC. Amino acid sequence: CASSPGRTGSYNEQFF.

In its sample, this clone was seen a few times. This chain connects TRBV9 to TRBJ2-7, with 7 bases identical to TRBD2. Germline V gene lookup returns CDR1 SGDLS and CDR2 YYNGEE. The CDR3 covers 16 residues. J lost 2 bases, V lost 4 bases, and 12 bases had no gene match. The CDR3 loop is CASSPAGWGGAYEQYF. Here the CDR3 DNA reads TGTGCCAGCAGCCCCGCGGGGTGGGGGGGAGCCTACGAGCAGTACTTC.

The V call is TRBV18, the J call TRBJ1-1; no reliable D call. Germline V gene data show CDR1 as KGHSH and CDR2 as LQKENI. V shed 2 bases and J shed 8 bases, with 12 bases lying between them. The CDR3 totals 13 residues. The CDR3 here is CASSPFTPVEAFF. The CDR3 DNA sequence: TGTGCCAGCTCACCATTCACTCCGGTCGAAGCTTTCTTT.

J is TRBJ2-3 and V is TRBV4-1, with 8 bases lining up with TRBD2. Looked up from germline, CDR1 is MGHRA and CDR2 is YSYEKL. Trimming cost V 0 bases and J 4 bases; bases outside gene matches: 6. CDR3 size: 16 residues. CDR3 sequence: CASSQDQREFSDTQYF. Written as DNA, the CDR3 is TGCGCCAGCAGCCAAGACCAGCGGGAGTTTTCAGATACGCAGTATTTT.

There are a few counts of this clone. This chain links TRBV7-8 with TRBJ1-5; D not resolved. V was trimmed by 1 base and J by 6 bases, leaving 13 bases between them. This CDR3 is built from 15 residues. The germline V gene encodes CDR1 SGHVS and CDR2 FQNEAQ. The CDR3 sequence is CASSLGRSGRQPQHF. The CDR3 region has the DNA TGTGCCAGCAGCTTAGGACGGAGCGGTCGTCAGCCCCAGCATTTT.